This TCR beta chain was obtained from a study of blood T cell repertoires in COVID-19. Across the study: The study drew acute and convalescent COVID-19 samples from the United States, Italy and Spain. PBMCs, B-cell-depleted T cells, or T cells provided the cDNA or gDNA that made up the material.

Sequenced by immunoSEQ multiplex PCR; TCRdb stores in-frame clones only, minus some. Counted here are some 250,000 clones, approximately 80% occurring once; the ten biggest clones make up around 3.4%. In germline, CDR1 is MNHEY, CDR2 SMNVEV (reference sequence). The junction had 3 bases not matched to a gene; V was cut back by 5 bases and J by 6 bases. The CDR3 is made up of 13 amino acids. V and J are TRBV27 and TRBJ1-1, with 10 positions matching TRBD1. The clonotype originates from a woman in her late teens or twenties with acute or convalescent COVID-19. The sample comprised peripheral blood. The CDR3 DNA reads TGTGCCAGCAGTCCGGACAGGGGGTCTGAAGCTTTCTTT. Its protein is CASSPDRGSEAFF.